What follows are 24 T cell receptor beta chains derived from one specimen sequenced in a study of glioma-infiltrating T cells. The iRepertoire nested amplicon-rescue multiplex PCR amplified TCR alpha and beta CDR3s from RNA. MiXCR, run by TCRdb on the multiplex PCR reads, gives a single entry per CDR3 protein. This sample has around 140,000 distinct CDR3 sequences, with more than 35% found just once. The sample comprised glioma tissue, nonneoplastic brain tissue, or PBMCs (not recorded which). The receptors were sampled from a human donor with low-grade glioma or glioblastoma, undergoing nonglioma brain surgery, or in good health (not recorded which).

V and J are TRBV11-2 and TRBJ1-6; 7 bases line up with TRBD1. Germline V gene data show CDR1 as SGHAT and CDR2 as FQNNGV. The CDR3 covers 14 residues. After removal of 6 bases from V and 9 bases from J, the junction contained 8 bases not matched to a gene. Here the CDR3 DNA reads TGTGCCAGCAGTTTCGTCAGGGGGATTTCACCCCTCCACTTT. Protein sequence: CASSFVRGISPLHF.

This chain uses TRBV20-1 with TRBJ1-6; D is unresolved. Trimming pared 3 bases from V and 6 bases from J, leaving 6 bases between. The germline V gene has CDR1 DFQATT and CDR2 SNEGSKA (reference sequence). CDR3 length equals 12 residues. CDR3 sequence reads: CSASGSNSPLHF. As DNA, the CDR3 is TGCAGTGCTAGTGGCAGTAATTCACCCCTCCACTTT.

This clonotype was observed at least ten times. This chain joins TRBV20-1 and TRBJ2-7; tentative D call: TRBD2 (5 bases). Trimming removed 3 bases at V and 3 bases at J, with 6 bases between. Germline V gives CDR1 DFQATT, CDR2 SNEGSKA (reference sequence). The CDR3 runs 11 residues. CDR3 nucleotides: TGCAGTGCTAGGGGGAGCTACGAGCAGTACTTC. Protein: CSARGSYEQYF.

The chain joins TRBV6-1 to TRBJ1-3; TRBD1 might be the D (5 bases). V lost 5 bases and J lost 9, with 23 bases in between. The CDR3 consists of 16 residues. Germline V CDR1 and CDR2: MNHNS, SASEGT. This CDR3 is CASSLTRGAAGGTIYF. The CDR3 DNA reads TGTGCCAGCAGTCTAACCCGGGGCGCCGCGGGAGGCACCATATATTTT.

In its sample, this clonotype was seen a few times. The rearrangement joins TRBV20-1 to TRBJ1-5; TRBD1 matches at 8 bases. V lost 5 bases to trimming and J lost 4 bases; unmatched junction nucleotides: 7. Germline CDR1 reads DFQATT; CDR2 reads SNEGSKA (reference sequence). The CDR3 runs 14 residues. CDR3 amino acids: CSAGGQGRNQPQHF. CDR3 sequence (DNA): TGCAGTGCTGGCGGACAGGGCCGAAATCAGCCCCAGCATTTT.

The V call is TRBV6-2 or TRBV6-3, the J call TRBJ1-4, with TRBD1 as a possible D gene (6 bases). The CDR3 is 13 residues long. Looked up from germline, CDR1 is MNHEY and CDR2 is SVGEGT. Trimming stripped 7 bases from V and 6 bases from J, with 12 bases between. The CDR3: CASTRQAYEKLFF. The CDR3 nucleotides are TGTGCCAGCACCCGACAGGCTTATGAAAAACTGTTTTTT.

V gene TRBV7-3 combines with J gene TRBJ2-7, with TRBD1 matching over 11 bases. The CDR3 runs to 15 residues. V gave up 4 bases and J gave up 6 bases; unmatched junction bases: 8. CDR1 and CDR2 (germline): SGHTA, FQGTGA. CDR3: CASSYSGTGGFEQYF. CDR3 nucleotides: TGTGCCAGCAGCTATTCCGGGACAGGGGGTTTCGAGCAGTACTTC.

This clonotype was found a few times. The rearrangement uses TRBV6-1 and TRBJ2-5; D not resolved. V dropped 5 bases and J dropped 1 base, with 8 bases sitting between them. CDR1 and CDR2 from the germline V gene are MNHNS and SASEGT. This CDR3 comprises 13 residues. DNA for the CDR3: TGTGCCAGCAGTTATTCCCGCCAAGAGACCCAGTACTTC. Its protein is CASSYSRQETQYF.

A note on this clonotype: Mismatch with germline at one junction end may stem from a read error. V and J are TRBV20-1 and TRBJ2-7; perhaps TRBD2 as D (5 bases). This CDR3 contains 11 residues. Germline V gives CDR1 DFQATT, CDR2 SNEGSKA (reference sequence). This CDR3 reads CSATRVGERYF. CDR3 nucleotides: TGCAGTGCTACGAGGGTAGGCGAGCGGTACTTC.

The genes are TRBV6-1 and TRBJ1-5, with TRBD1 as a possible D gene (5 bases). The CDR3 is 14 amino acids. The V end was cut by 6 bases, the J end by 6 bases, with 15 bases between. Germline V gene sequence: CDR1 MNHNS, CDR2 SASEGT. CDR3 DNA sequence: TGTGCCAGCAGCCCCCCCAAAGGGGTTCAGCCCCAGCATTTT. This sequence encodes CASSPPKGVQPQHF.

V gene TRBV4-2 combines with J gene TRBJ1-5; D may be TRBD1 (6 bases). Looked up from germline, CDR1 is LGHNA and CDR2 is YNFKEQ. The germline V and J ends were trimmed by 0 bases and 2 bases, with 14 bases remaining between them. This CDR3 contains 17 residues. The CDR3 region is CASSQDSDRLGNQPQHF. CDR3 bases: TGTGCCAGCAGCCAAGATTCGGACAGATTAGGCAATCAGCCCCAGCATTTT.

The V call is TRBV6-2 or TRBV6-3, the J call TRBJ1-3; D might be TRBD1 (5 bases). Trimming stripped 6 bases from V and 6 bases from J, with 15 bases between. Germline-derived CDR1 and CDR2 are MNHEY and SVGEGT. The CDR3 totals 14 residues. The CDR3 here is CASRDDRTVNTIYF. CDR3 nucleotide sequence: TGTGCCAGCAGGGACGACAGAACAGTAAACACCATATATTTT.

V usage is TRBV18 and J usage is TRBJ2-5; D is ambiguous. Germline values: CDR1 KGHSH, CDR2 LQKENI. The CDR3 consists of 14 residues. Trimming stripped 0 bases from V and 4 bases from J, with 9 bases between. CDR3: CASSPPWLRETQYF. CDR3 coding DNA: TGTGCCAGCTCACCACCGTGGTTGAGAGAGACCCAGTACTTC.

The table lists this clonotype with many counts. The chain joins TRBV28 to TRBJ2-5; TRBD1 matches at 12 bases. The CDR3 sequence is 16 residues long. Germline loops: CDR1 MDHEN, CDR2 SYDVKM. Unmatched junction bases numbered 7, after V lost 4 bases and J lost 4 bases. CDR3 bases: TGTGCCAGCAGTTCGTCCGGGACAGGGGGCTTAGAGACCCAGTACTTC. Amino acids: CASSSSGTGGLETQYF.

The DNA of the CDR3 is TGTGCCAGTAATCCCGAGGGAGCCTATCAGCCCCAGCATTTT. Protein product: CASNPEGAYQPQHF. The rearrangement joins TRBV19 to TRBJ1-5; D call uncertain. CDR1 and CDR2 from the germline V gene are LNHDA and SQIVND (reference sequence). The CDR3 is made up of 14 amino acids. V was clipped by 7 bases and J by 5 bases, with 15 bases between them.

This sequence joins TRBV29-1 and TRBJ1-2; no clear D gene. Germline-derived CDR1 and CDR2 are SQVTM and ANQGSEA. CDR3 length: 13 residues. The V end was cut by 3 bases, the J end by 5 bases, with 13 bases between. CDR3 coding DNA: TGCAGCGTTGATATTACGTCAGGATATGGCTACACCTTC. It encodes CSVDITSGYGYTF. Looking up the rest from reference TRBV29-1 and TRBJ1-2 gives the full variable domain: SAVISQKPSRDICQRGTSLTIQCQVDSQVTMMFWYRQQPGQSLTLIATANQGSEATYESGFVIDKFPISRPNLTFSTLTVSNMSPEDSSIYLCSVDITSGYGYTFGSGTRLTVV.

V and J are TRBV28 and TRBJ2-7; 9 bases line up with TRBD1. The V gene end was trimmed by 3 bases and the J gene end by 3 bases; junction bases not matched to a gene: 6. The CDR3 runs to 15 residues. CDR1 is MDHEN, CDR2 SYDVKM, per germline. Here the CDR3 DNA reads TGTGCCAGCAGTTTGCGATCGGACAGGGGCTACGAGCAGTACTTC. Its protein is CASSLRSDRGYEQYF.

Comments on this clonotype: The junction departs from germline at one end; a sequencing error may be responsible. This chain connects TRBV10-3 to TRBJ1-1; possible D gene TRBD1, 5 bases. The CDR3 totals 12 residues. Germline-derived CDR1 and CDR2 are ENHRY and SYGVKD. The CDR3 loop is CLSLGQNTEAFF. CDR3 in DNA: TGCCTTTCCTTAGGACAGAACACTGAAGCTTTCTTT.

The gene calls are TRBV11-2 and TRBJ2-3; 8 bases map to TRBD2. CDR1 is SGHAT and CDR2 is FQNNGV in the germline V gene. V was clipped by 5 bases and J by 6 bases; unmatched bases: 1. The CDR3 spans 12 residues. This chain's CDR3 is CASSPGGDTQYF. DNA of the CDR3: TGTGCCAGCAGCCCGGGGGGGGATACGCAGTATTTT.

The V gene is TRBV20-1, the J gene TRBJ2-5; 10 bases are shared with TRBD2. J lost 5 bases, V lost 6 bases, and 12 bases had no gene match. The CDR3 loop spans 15 amino acids. CDR1 is DFQATT, CDR2 SNEGSKA, per germline (reference sequence). DNA for the CDR3: TGCAGTGCGGAATCAGCCCTAGCGGGAGATGAGACCCAGTACTTC. Its translation is CSAESALAGDETQYF.

V gene TRBV7-9 combines with J gene TRBJ1-2; D remains ambiguous. The CDR3 is made up of 16 amino acids. Between the trimmed V and J ends, which lost 1 base and 0 bases, there was a span of 12 bases. Germline CDR1 is SEHNR and CDR2 is FQNEAQ (reference sequence). CDR3 DNA: TGTGCCAGCAGCTTAGATCTTGACGGTGCTAACTATGGCTACACCTTC. As protein: CASSLDLDGANYGYTF.

This clonotype was seen a few times. This chain links TRBV20-1 with TRBJ1-1, with D unresolved. Per the germline V gene, CDR1 is DFQATT and CDR2 is SNEGSKA (reference sequence). V was cut by 6 bases and J by 7 bases, with 9 bases left in between. CDR3 length: 10 amino acids. CDR3 in amino acids: CSALVGEAFF. The CDR3 DNA sequence: TGCAGTGCGTTGGTTGGTGAAGCTTTCTTT.

The J gene is TRBJ1-1, the V gene TRBV6-1, with D uncertain. Trimming shortened V by 5 bases and J by 0 bases, and 19 bases separated the two germline ends. Germline loops: CDR1 MNHNS, CDR2 SASEGT. This CDR3 region has 17 residues. CDR3 nucleotide sequence: TGTGCCAGCAGTCCACTCTATGGAGCGAACATGAACACTGAAGCTTTCTTT. This gives the protein CASSPLYGANMNTEAFF.

The CDR3, as DNA: TGTGCCAGCAGTGAATCAGGCTTGCATTCACCCCTCCACTTT. Translated: CASSESGLHSPLHF. The chain combines TRBV2 with TRBJ1-6; unclear D gene. This CDR3 has 14 residues. The germline V gene encodes CDR1 SNHLY and CDR2 FYNNEI. V lost 2 bases to trimming and J lost 8 bases, with 10 bases between them.